The 4 T cell receptor beta chains below all came from one sample that was sequenced in a study of graft-versus-host responses after intestinal transplantation. For these receptors, no antigen is known. Profiling relied on immunoSEQ multiplex PCR, and the TCRdb table lists in-frame clones only, not all of them. This table has about 73,000 clones, 90% appearing once. Sample: unstimulated CD8+ T cells sorted from spleen or lymph node cells, taken before transplant. These receptors all come from a human donor who was the organ donor for an intestinal transplant.

V and J are TRBV2 and TRBJ1-4, with TRBD1 as a possible D gene (6 bases). V lost 9 bases and J 5 bases, leaving 16 bases between the germline ends. CDR1 and CDR2 (germline): SNHLY, FYNNEI. The CDR3 is 14 amino acids. This CDR3 reads CASLIVDRNEKLFF. CDR3 DNA: TGTGCCAGTCTAATAGTGGACAGAAATGAAAAACTGTTTTTT.

V usage is TRBV6-6 and J usage is TRBJ2-1, with TRBD2 matching over 11 bases. CDR3 size: 16 residues. V lost 4 bases, J lost 4 bases, and 6 bases stayed unmatched. The V gene's germline CDR1 is MNHNY and CDR2 SVGAGI (reference sequence). Here the CDR3 reads CASSSLAGGPYNEQFF. CDR3 in DNA: TGTGCCAGCAGTTCCTTAGCGGGGGGGCCGTACAATGAGCAGTTCTTC.

The V call is TRBV6-4, the J call TRBJ1-1, with 8 bases lining up with TRBD1. The trim removed 6 bases at V and 2 bases at J, leaving 5 bases unmatched. The CDR3 spans 14 residues. The germline CDR1 and CDR2 sequences are MRHNA and SNTAGT. The CDR3 region has the DNA TGTGCCAGCAGGACGACAGGGGAAAACACTGAAGCTTTCTTT. Its translation: CASRTTGENTEAFF.

This chain uses TRBV5-1 with TRBJ2-6; 12 bases align to TRBD1. This CDR3 has 18 residues. CDR1 is SGHRS and CDR2 is YFSETQ in the germline V gene. Unmatched junction bases numbered 5, after V lost 2 bases and J lost 2 bases. The CDR3 nucleotides read TGCGCCAGCAGCTTCCCCGGGACAGGGGGCGCTGGGGCCAACGTCCTGACTTTC. Its protein is CASSFPGTGGAGANVLTF.